These 9 T cell receptor beta chains were sequenced from one sample in a study of blood T cell repertoires in COVID-19. Profiling relied on immunoSEQ multiplex PCR, and the TCRdb table lists in-frame clones only, not all of them. The sample lists some 8,000 clones, 65% to 85% occurring once. The sample consisted of peripheral blood. The origin of the receptors is a human donor with active COVID-19. The donor label of this sample is uncertain.

This clone was detected a few times. The chain combines TRBV5-6 with TRBJ2-7, with D possibly TRBD1 on 6 matching bases. V lost 3 bases to trimming and J lost 0 bases, with 16 bases between them. The CDR3 contains 16 residues. CDR1 is SGHDT and CDR2 is YYEEEE in the germline V gene. The CDR3 is CASSSTPGASSYEQYF. Here the CDR3 DNA reads TGTGCCAGCAGCTCTACTCCAGGGGCGAGCTCCTACGAGCAGTACTTC.

The chain carries TRBV7-2 and TRBJ2-7; 16 bases fit TRBD2. Germline trimming cut 4 bases from V and 2 bases from J; bases unmatched to any gene: 5. The CDR3 length is 17 residues. Germline lookup yields CDR1 SGHTA and CDR2 FQGNSA. The CDR3: CASSSGTSGRATYEQYF. CDR3 DNA sequence: TGTGCCAGCAGCTCTGGGACTAGCGGGAGGGCAACCTACGAGCAGTACTTC.

The rearrangement uses TRBV5-6 and TRBJ1-5; 7 bases match TRBD1. Germline V gene lookup returns CDR1 SGHDT and CDR2 YYEEEE. The CDR3 has 18 amino acids. J gave up 0 bases and V 4 bases, and 13 bases lay outside the gene matches. CDR3 sequence (DNA): TGTGCCAGCAGCCTGCTTCCGGCAGGGGGTAATAGCAATCAGCCCCAGCATTTT. Residues: CASSLLPAGGNSNQPQHF.

This clone was observed once. V usage is TRBV28 and J usage is TRBJ2-3; 7 bases map to TRBD2. The CDR3 consists of 16 residues. Germline CDR1 is MDHEN and CDR2 is SYDVKM. Trimming took 4 bases from V and 1 from J; bases not matched to a gene: 8. In DNA, the CDR3 is TGTGCCAGCAGTTCGGGGGGACGTACTCGCACAGATACGCAGTATTTT. Translation gives CASSSGGRTRTDTQYF.

The rearrangement links TRBV24-1 to TRBJ2-5; no firm D call. Germline CDR1 reads KGHDR; CDR2 reads SFDVKD. V gave up 4 bases and J gave up 2 bases, with 7 bases separating them. The CDR3 sequence is 13 residues long. The CDR3 here is CATSEAEQETQYF. CDR3 coding DNA: TGTGCCACCAGTGAGGCAGAACAAGAGACCCAGTACTTC.

This chain connects TRBV7-3 to TRBJ2-3, with 13 bases matching TRBD2. This CDR3 is 18 amino acids long. With V trimmed by 3 bases and J by 2 bases, 8 bases remained unmatched. The germline V gene encodes CDR1 SGHTA and CDR2 FQGTGA. The CDR3, as DNA: TGTGCCAGCAGCTTGGGACTAGCGGGGACTTACGCCACAGATACGCAGTATTTT. Its translation is CASSLGLAGTYATDTQYF.

This clone appeared once. CDR3 loop: CASSRSGGSLGSDTQYF. DNA of the CDR3: TGCGCCAGCAGCCGATCGGGGGGTTCCCTGGGCTCAGATACGCAGTATTTT. The chain has TRBV5-1 and TRBJ2-3, with TRBD2 matching 7 bases. V trimming: 4 bases; J trimming: 4 bases; junction bases outside the gene matches: 15. The CDR3 covers 17 residues. Germline CDR1 SGHRS, CDR2 YFSETQ. Full variable domain (rest looked up from reference TRBV5-1 and TRBJ2-3): KAGVTQTPRYLIKTRGQQVTLSCSPISGHRSVSWYQQTPGQGLQFLFEYFSETQRNKGNFPGRFSGRQFSNSRSEMNVSTLELGDSALYLCASSRSGGSLGSDTQYFGPGTRLTVL.

The rearrangement uses TRBV18 and TRBJ2-3; D gene unclear. The germline V and J ends were trimmed by 0 bases and 4 bases, with 17 bases remaining between them. The length of the CDR3 is 17 residues. Germline CDR1 and CDR2: KGHSH and LQKENI. CDR3 in DNA: TGTGCCAGCTCACCACCACGGAGTAGAGGTTCCGCAGATACGCAGTATTTT. Amino acid sequence: CASSPPRSRGSADTQYF.

The genes are TRBV29-1 and TRBJ1-3, with D possibly matching TRBD1 (6 bases). The CDR3 consists of 13 residues. The V end was cut by 6 bases, the J end by 2 bases, with 11 bases between. Germline lookup yields CDR1 SQVTM and CDR2 ANQGSEA. The CDR3 bases are TGCAGCGTGGACAGAGATCCTGGAAACACCATATATTTT. Its protein product is CSVDRDPGNTIYF.